The sequence of this T cell receptor beta chain was determined in a study of shared clonotypes between healthy human individuals. Broader study findings: Sample collection involved blood only; tissue repertoires are likely different.

Per the original data handling: ImmunoSEQ yielded junction-only sequences lacking quality scores, so filtering differed. Some clones are missing from TCRdb's copy, which holds only in-frame ones; the method was immunoSEQ multiplex PCR. V and J calls plus clone size are reproduced from that table; the DNA served to infer D and trimming. This sample carries approximately 2.5 million clones, roughly 93% of them seen once, and the ten largest clones take more than 0.35%. The CDR3 runs to 17 residues. Germline CDR1 is MNHNS and CDR2 is SASEGT. V was clipped by 1 base and J by 0 bases, with 13 bases between them. Notes on this clone: Antigen specificity is unknown.

The rearrangement joins TRBV6-1 to TRBJ1-3; D remains ambiguous. The receptor's source is a man younger than 35 in good health. Some clones in this sample may be carry-over from other donors' samples. Sequencing used naive CD4+ T cells from PBMCs. Subset indicated: CD45RA+ positively selected. CDR3 residues: CASSEVLFRLSGNTIYF. CDR3 DNA sequence: TGTGCCAGCAGTGAAGTACTTTTCCGACTCTCTGGAAACACCATATATTTT.